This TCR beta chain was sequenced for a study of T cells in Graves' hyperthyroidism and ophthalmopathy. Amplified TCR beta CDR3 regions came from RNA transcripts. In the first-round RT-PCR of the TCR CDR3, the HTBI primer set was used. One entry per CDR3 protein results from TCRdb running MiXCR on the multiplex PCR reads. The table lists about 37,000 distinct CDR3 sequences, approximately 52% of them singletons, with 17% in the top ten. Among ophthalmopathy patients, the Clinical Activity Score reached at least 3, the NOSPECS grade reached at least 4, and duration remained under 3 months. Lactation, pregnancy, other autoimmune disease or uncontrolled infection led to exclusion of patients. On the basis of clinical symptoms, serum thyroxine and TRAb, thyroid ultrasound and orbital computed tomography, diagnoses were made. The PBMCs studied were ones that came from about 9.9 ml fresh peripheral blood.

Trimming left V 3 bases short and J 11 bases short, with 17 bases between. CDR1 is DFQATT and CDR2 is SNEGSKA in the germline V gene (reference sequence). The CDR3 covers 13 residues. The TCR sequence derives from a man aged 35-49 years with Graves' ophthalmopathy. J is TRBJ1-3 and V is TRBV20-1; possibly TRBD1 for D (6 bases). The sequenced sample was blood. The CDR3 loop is CSASVKRDIAIYF. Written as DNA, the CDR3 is TGCAGTGCTAGCGTTAAGCGGGACATAGCCATATATTTT.